These 14 T cell receptor beta chains came from one sample sequenced in a study of cytomegalovirus exposure and HLA in healthy donors. The data were produced by immunoSEQ multiplex PCR, yet TCRdb's version contains in-frame clones alone and is incomplete. The table has some 330,000 clones, 86% seen once. Sequencing input: PBMCs. Every receptor here comes from a young woman in good health and CMV-seronegative.

This clone was detected only once. This CDR3 is CASSQDWGDQETQYF. The CDR3 nucleotides read TGTGCCAGCAGCCAAGATTGGGGGGACCAAGAGACCCAGTACTTC. The V gene is TRBV4-2, the J gene TRBJ2-5; D possibly corresponds to TRBD2 (6 bases). Germline CDR1 and CDR2: LGHNA and YNFKEQ. The CDR3 extends over 15 amino acids. Trimming cost V 0 bases and J 0 bases, with 8 bases left between them.

The rearrangement joins TRBV7-3 to TRBJ2-1; TRBD1 matches at 8 bases. The CDR3 is made up of 13 amino acids. With 5 bases clipped from V and 7 bases from J, the junction kept 4 bases outside the gene matches. Germline V CDR1 and CDR2: SGHTA, FQGTGA. Here the CDR3 DNA reads TGTGCCAGCAGCCCGGACAGGGAGAATGAGCAGTTCTTC. Translated: CASSPDRENEQFF.

V and J are TRBV7-8 and TRBJ2-7; the D is unclear. V gave up 1 base and J gave up 5 bases, with 3 bases separating them. Germline CDR1 reads SGHVS; CDR2 reads FQNEAQ. CDR3 size: 11 residues. CDR3: CASSLGDEQYF. The CDR3 bases are TGTGCCAGCAGCTTAGGCGACGAGCAGTACTTC.

The rearrangement links TRBV29-1 to TRBJ1-1; D possibly corresponds to TRBD1 (6 bases). The CDR3 is 12 amino acids. Germline CDR1 SQVTM, CDR2 ANQGSEA. Between the trimmed V and J ends, which lost 2 bases and 5 bases, there was a span of 9 bases. The CDR3 coding sequence is TGCAGCGTTGAACAGGGGTGGACTGAAGCTTTCTTT. Translating it yields CSVEQGWTEAFF.

The rearrangement uses TRBV5-1 and TRBJ2-5; a weak D match, TRBD2 (7 bases). The V and J ends lost 4 bases and 1 base respectively, with 14 bases between them. The CDR3 runs 15 residues. Germline-derived CDR1 and CDR2 are SGHRS and YFSETQ. The CDR3 sequence: CASSRGAGTQETQYF. In DNA, the CDR3 is TGCGCCAGCAGCCGGGGGGCGGGGACCCAAGAGACCCAGTACTTC.

The CDR3 reads CASSFQGARQETQYF. CDR3 sequence (DNA): TGCGCCAGCAGCTTTCAGGGGGCGCGTCAGGAGACCCAGTACTTC. The J gene is TRBJ2-5, the V gene TRBV5-1; TRBD1 aligns across 8 bases. Unmatched junction bases numbered 8, after V lost 2 bases and J lost 5 bases. Germline V gene data show CDR1 as SGHRS and CDR2 as YFSETQ. This CDR3 is 15 amino acids long.

The J gene is TRBJ2-7, the V gene TRBV9; D ambiguous. Germline loops: CDR1 SGDLS, CDR2 YYNGEE. The CDR3 runs to 13 residues. Trimming removed 0 bases at V and 3 bases at J, with 7 bases between. Here the CDR3 reads CASSVDINYEQYF. CDR3 DNA sequence: TGTGCCAGCAGCGTAGACATAAACTACGAGCAGTACTTC. The complete variable domain, with remaining parts taken from reference TRBV9 and TRBJ2-7, reads DSGVTQTPKHLITATGQRVTLRCSPRSGDLSVYWYQQSLDQGLQFLIQYYNGEERAKGNILERFSAQQFPDLHSELNLSSLELGDSALYFCASSVDINYEQYFGPGTRLTVT.

The V gene is TRBV4-1, the J gene TRBJ2-5; D is possibly TRBD1 (6 bases). V was trimmed by 4 bases and J by 2 bases, leaving 11 bases between them. Looked up from germline, CDR1 is MGHRA and CDR2 is YSYEKL. The CDR3 runs to 14 residues. This chain's CDR3 is CASSPGQGQETQYF. In DNA form, the CDR3 reads TGCGCCAGCAGCCCAGGGCAGGGGCAAGAGACCCAGTACTTC.

The chain uses TRBV9 and TRBJ2-1; 14 nucleotides match TRBD2. This CDR3 has 17 amino acids. In germline, CDR1 is SGDLS, CDR2 YYNGEE. Losses at the gene ends were 2 bases for V and 2 bases for J; bases not matched to a gene: 3. CDR3 nucleotide sequence: TGTGCCAGCAGCGTTGGGGGACTAGCGGGAGCCTACAATGAGCAGTTCTTC. It codes for CASSVGGLAGAYNEQFF.

This sequence joins TRBV7-8 and TRBJ1-2; D is uncertain. From germline, CDR1 is SGHVS and CDR2 FQNEAQ. The CDR3 runs 15 residues. The V end was cut by 2 bases, the J end by 3 bases, with 13 bases between. Here the CDR3 reads CASSLYSGSDYGYTF. In nucleotides, the CDR3 is TGTGCCAGCAGCTTATATTCGGGGTCGGACTATGGCTACACCTTC.

This clone has just a few counts. The chain has TRBV28 and TRBJ1-5, with a tentative D call TRBD1 (6 bases). This CDR3 region has 14 residues. The V end was cut by 5 bases, the J end by 7 bases, with 15 bases between. Looked up from germline, CDR1 is MDHEN and CDR2 is SYDVKM. CDR3 in amino acids: CASSTQGQVQPQHF. The CDR3 DNA reads TGTGCCAGCAGTACTCAGGGGCAAGTCCAGCCCCAGCATTTT. Drawing the rest from reference TRBV28 and TRBJ1-5, the complete variable domain is DVKVTQSSRYLVKRTGEKVFLECVQDMDHENMFWYRQDPGLGLRLIYFSYDVKMKEKGDIPEGYSVSREKKERFSLILESASTNQTSMYLCASSTQGQVQPQHFGDGTRLSIL.

The chain is built from TRBV5-1 and TRBJ2-5; unclear D gene. The CDR3 has 13 amino acids. Germline assignment: CDR1 SGHRS and CDR2 YFSETQ. V was shortened by 5 bases and J by 5 bases, with 13 bases between the two germline ends. The CDR3 DNA is TGCGCCAGCAGTGGTCAACAGTGGGAGACCCAGTACTTC. Its protein product is CASSGQQWETQYF.

This chain joins TRBV6-5 and TRBJ2-2, with D unresolved. V lost 6 bases, J lost 4 bases, and 15 bases lay in between. Germline V lookup: CDR1 MNHEY, CDR2 SVGAGI. The CDR3 is made up of 15 amino acids. CDR3 amino acids: CASSSTPLSTGELFF. The CDR3 DNA is TGTGCCAGCAGCTCCACGCCCCTGAGCACCGGGGAGCTGTTTTTT.

This sequence joins TRBV7-2 and TRBJ2-1; TRBD2 matches 11 bases. The CDR3 extends over 16 amino acids. V lost 5 bases to trimming and J lost 5 bases; unmatched junction nucleotides: 8. Germline V CDR1 and CDR2: SGHTA, FQGNSA. This chain's CDR3 is CASSILAGAHNNEQFF. DNA of the CDR3: TGTGCCAGCAGCATACTAGCGGGAGCCCACAACAATGAGCAGTTCTTC.